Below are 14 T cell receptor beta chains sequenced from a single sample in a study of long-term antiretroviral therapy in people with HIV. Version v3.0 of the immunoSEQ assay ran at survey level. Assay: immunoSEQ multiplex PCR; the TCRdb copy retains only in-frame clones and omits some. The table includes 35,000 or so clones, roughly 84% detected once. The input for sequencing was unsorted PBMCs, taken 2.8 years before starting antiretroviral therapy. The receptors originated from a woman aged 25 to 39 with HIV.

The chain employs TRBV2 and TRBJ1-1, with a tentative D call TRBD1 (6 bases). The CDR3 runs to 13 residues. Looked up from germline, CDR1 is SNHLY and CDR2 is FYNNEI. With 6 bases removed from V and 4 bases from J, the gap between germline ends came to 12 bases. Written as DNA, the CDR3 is TGTGCCAGCAGGGCACAGGGCGGCACTGAAGCTTTCTTT. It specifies CASRAQGGTEAFF.

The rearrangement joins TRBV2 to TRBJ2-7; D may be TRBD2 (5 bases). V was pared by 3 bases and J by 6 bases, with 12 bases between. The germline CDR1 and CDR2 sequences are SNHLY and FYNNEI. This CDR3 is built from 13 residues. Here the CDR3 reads CASSDIREGEQYF. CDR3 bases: TGTGCCAGCAGTGATATCAGAGAGGGCGAGCAGTACTTC.

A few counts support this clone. CDR3 sequence reads: CASRPGQMNTEAFF. CDR3 in DNA: TGTGCCAGCAGGCCGGGACAGATGAACACTGAAGCTTTCTTT. This rearrangement joins TRBV6-1 to TRBJ1-1, with 7 bases fitting TRBD1. The V and J ends lost 6 bases and 0 bases, in that order; junction bases with no gene match: 4. CDR1 and CDR2 (germline): MNHNS, SASEGT. This CDR3 has 14 amino acids.

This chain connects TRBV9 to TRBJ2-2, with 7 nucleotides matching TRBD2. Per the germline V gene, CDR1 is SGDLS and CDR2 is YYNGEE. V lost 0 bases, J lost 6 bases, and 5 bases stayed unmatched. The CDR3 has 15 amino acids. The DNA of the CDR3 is TGTGCCAGCAGCGTAGGGGGAGGGAGCGCCGGGGAGCTGTTTTTT. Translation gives CASSVGGGSAGELFF.

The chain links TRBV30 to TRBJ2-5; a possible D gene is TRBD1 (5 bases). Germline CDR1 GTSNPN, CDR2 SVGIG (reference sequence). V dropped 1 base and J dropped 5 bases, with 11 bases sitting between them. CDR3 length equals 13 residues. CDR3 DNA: TGTGCCTGGAGTGCAGGGTGGCTCGAGACCCAGTACTTC. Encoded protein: CAWSAGWLETQYF.

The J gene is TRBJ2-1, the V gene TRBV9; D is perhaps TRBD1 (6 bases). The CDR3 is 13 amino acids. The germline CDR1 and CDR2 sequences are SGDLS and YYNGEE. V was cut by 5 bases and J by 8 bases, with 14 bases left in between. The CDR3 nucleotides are TGTGCCAGCAGTAAACAGGGATGGGATGAGCAGTTCTTC. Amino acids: CASSKQGWDEQFF.

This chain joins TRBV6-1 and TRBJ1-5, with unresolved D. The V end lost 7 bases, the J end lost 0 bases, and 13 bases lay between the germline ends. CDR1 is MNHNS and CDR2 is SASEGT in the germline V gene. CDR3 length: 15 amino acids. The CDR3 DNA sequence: TGTGCCAGCACCTTGATCCAGGATAGCAATCAGCCCCAGCATTTT. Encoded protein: CASTLIQDSNQPQHF.

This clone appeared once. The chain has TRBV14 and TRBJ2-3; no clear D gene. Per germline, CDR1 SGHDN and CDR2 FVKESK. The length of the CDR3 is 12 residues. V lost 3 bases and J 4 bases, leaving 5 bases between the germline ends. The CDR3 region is CASSHGADTQYF. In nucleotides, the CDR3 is TGTGCCAGCAGCCACGGTGCAGATACGCAGTATTTT.

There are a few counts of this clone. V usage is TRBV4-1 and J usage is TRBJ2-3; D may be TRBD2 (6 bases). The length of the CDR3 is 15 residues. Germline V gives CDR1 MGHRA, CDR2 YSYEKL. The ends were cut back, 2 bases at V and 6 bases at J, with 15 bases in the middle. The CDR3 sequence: CASSQPGDMLDTQYF. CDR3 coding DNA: TGCGCCAGCAGCCAACCGGGGGATATGTTGGATACGCAGTATTTT.

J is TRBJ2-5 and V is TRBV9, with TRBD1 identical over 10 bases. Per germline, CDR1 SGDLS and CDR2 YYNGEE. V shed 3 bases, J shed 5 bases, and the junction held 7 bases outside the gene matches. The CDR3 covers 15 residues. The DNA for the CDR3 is TGTGCCAGCAGCGCCGACCTGGGACAGGGGGAGACCCAGTACTTC. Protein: CASSADLGQGETQYF.

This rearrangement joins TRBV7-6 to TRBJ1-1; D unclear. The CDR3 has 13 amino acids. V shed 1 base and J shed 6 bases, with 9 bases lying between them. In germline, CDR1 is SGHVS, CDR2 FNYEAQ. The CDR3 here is CASSLGGGSEAFF. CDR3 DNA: TGTGCCAGCAGCTTAGGGGGAGGCTCTGAAGCTTTCTTT.

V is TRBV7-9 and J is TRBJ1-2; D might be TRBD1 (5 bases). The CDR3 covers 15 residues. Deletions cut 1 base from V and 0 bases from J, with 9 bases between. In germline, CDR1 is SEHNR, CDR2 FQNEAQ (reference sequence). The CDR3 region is CASSLEQVSNYGYTF. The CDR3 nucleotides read TGTGCCAGCAGCTTAGAACAGGTTTCTAACTATGGCTACACCTTC.

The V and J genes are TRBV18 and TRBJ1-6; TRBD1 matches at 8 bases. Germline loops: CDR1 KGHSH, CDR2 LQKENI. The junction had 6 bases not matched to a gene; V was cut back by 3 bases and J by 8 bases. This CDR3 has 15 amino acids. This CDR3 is CASSPRAGGDSPLHF. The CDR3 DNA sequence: TGTGCCAGCTCACCCCGGGCAGGGGGCGATTCACCCCTCCACTTT.

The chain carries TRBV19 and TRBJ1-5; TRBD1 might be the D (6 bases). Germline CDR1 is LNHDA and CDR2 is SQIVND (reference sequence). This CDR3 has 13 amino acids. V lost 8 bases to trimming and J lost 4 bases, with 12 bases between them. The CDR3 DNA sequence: TGTGCCAGTTCTCGGACAGTGAATCAGCCCCAGCATTTT. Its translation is CASSRTVNQPQHF.